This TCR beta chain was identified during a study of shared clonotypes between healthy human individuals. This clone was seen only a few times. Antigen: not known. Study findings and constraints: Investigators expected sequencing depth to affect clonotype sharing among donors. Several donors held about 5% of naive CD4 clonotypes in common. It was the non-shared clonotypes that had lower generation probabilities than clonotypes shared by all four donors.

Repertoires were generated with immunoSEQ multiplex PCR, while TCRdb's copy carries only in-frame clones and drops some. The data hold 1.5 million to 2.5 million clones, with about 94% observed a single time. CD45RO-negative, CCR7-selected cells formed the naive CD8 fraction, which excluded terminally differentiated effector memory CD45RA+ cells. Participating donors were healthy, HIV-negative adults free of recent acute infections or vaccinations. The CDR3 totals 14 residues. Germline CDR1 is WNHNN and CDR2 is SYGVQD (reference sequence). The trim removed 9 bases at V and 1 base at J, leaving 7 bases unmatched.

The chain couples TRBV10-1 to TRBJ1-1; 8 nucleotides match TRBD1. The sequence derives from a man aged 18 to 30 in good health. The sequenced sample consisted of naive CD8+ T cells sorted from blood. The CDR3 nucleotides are TGCGCCAGTATGTACAGGGGGGGGAACACTGAAGCTTTCTTT. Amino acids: CASMYRGGNTEAFF.